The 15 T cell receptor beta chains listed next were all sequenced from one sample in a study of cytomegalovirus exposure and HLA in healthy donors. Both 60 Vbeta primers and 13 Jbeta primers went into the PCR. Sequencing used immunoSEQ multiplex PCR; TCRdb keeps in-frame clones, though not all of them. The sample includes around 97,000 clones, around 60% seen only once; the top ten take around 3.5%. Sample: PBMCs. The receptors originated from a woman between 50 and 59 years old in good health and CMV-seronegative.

In DNA form, the CDR3 reads TGTGCCAGCAGTCACGCAACTAATCAGCCCCAGCATTTT. It is translated as CASSHATNQPQHF. The chain combines TRBV6-4 with TRBJ1-5, with no clear D. CDR1 and CDR2 from the germline V gene are MRHNA and SNTAGT. V was shortened by 5 bases and J by 4 bases, with 9 bases between the two germline ends. The CDR3 extends over 13 amino acids.

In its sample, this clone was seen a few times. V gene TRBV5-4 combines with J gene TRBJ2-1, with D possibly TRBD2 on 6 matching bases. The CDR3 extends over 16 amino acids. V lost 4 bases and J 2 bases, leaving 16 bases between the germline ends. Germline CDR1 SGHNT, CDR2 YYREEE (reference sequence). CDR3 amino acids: CASSAGSRMTYNEQFF. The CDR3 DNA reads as TGTGCCAGCAGCGCGGGATCCAGAATGACCTACAATGAGCAGTTCTTC.

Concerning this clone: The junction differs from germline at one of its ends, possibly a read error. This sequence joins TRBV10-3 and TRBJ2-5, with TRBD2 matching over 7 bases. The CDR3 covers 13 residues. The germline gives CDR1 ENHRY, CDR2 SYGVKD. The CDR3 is CAVRRAGEETQYF. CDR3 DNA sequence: TGTGCCGTCAGGAGGGCGGGGGAAGAGACCCAGTACTTC.

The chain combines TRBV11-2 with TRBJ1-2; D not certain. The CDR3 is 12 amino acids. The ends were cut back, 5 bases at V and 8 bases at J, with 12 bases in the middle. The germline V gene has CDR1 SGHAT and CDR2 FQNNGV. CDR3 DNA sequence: TGTGCCAGCAGCGCCGGGTGGAGGGGCTACACCTTC. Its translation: CASSAGWRGYTF.

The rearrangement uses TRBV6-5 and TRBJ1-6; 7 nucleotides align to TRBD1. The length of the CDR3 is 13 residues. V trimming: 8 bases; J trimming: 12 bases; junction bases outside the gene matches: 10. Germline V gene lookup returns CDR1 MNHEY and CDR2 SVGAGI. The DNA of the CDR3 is TGTGCCAGCGGCCGGGACAGCCAGTTACCCCTCCACTTT. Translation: CASGRDSQLPLHF.

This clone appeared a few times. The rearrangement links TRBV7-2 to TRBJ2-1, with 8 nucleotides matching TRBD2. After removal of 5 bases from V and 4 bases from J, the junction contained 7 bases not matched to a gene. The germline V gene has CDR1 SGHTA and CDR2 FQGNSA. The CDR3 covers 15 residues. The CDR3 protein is CASSPSGGRYNEQFF. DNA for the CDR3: TGTGCCAGCAGCCCAAGCGGGGGACGTTACAATGAGCAGTTCTTC.

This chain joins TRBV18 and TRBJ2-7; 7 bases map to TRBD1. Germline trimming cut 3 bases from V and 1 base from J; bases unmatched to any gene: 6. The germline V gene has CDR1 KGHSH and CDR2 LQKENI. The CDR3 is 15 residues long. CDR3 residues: CASSPPMTGSYEQYF. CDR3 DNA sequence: TGTGCCAGCTCACCGCCAATGACAGGGTCCTACGAGCAGTACTTC. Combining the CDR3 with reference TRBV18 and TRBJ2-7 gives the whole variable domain NAGVMQNPRHLVRRRGQEARLRCSPMKGHSHVYWYRQLPEEGLKFMVYLQKENIIDESGMPKERFSAEFPKEGPSILRIQQVVRGDSAAYFCASSPPMTGSYEQYFGPGTRLTVT.

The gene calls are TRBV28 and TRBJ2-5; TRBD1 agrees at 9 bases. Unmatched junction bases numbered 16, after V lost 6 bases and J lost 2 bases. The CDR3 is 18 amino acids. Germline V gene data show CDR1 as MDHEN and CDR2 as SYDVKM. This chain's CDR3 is CASSPGQGHPSSQETQYF. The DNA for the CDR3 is TGTGCCAGCAGCCCGGGACAGGGACACCCGTCGTCTCAAGAGACCCAGTACTTC.

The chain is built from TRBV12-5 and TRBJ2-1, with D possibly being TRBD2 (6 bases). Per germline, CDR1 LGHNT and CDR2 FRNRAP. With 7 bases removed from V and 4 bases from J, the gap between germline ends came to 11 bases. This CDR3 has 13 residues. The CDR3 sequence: CASAGLSYNEQFF. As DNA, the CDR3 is TGTGCTAGTGCGGGACTCTCATACAATGAGCAGTTCTTC.

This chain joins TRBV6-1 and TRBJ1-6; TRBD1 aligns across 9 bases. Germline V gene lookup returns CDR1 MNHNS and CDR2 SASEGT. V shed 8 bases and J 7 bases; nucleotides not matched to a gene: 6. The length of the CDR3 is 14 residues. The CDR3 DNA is TGTGCCAGCTCCTTGGGGACAGGGAATTCACCCCTCCACTTT. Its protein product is CASSLGTGNSPLHF.

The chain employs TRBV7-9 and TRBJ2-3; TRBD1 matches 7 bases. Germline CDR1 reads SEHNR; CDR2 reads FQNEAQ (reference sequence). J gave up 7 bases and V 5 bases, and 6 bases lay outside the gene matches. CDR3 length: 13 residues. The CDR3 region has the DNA TGTGCCAGCAGCGATAGGGGGCCAAATACGCAGTATTTT. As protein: CASSDRGPNTQYF. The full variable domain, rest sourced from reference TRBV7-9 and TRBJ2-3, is DTGVSQNPRHKITKRGQNVTFRCDPISEHNRLYWYRQTLGQGPEFLTYFQNEAQLEKSRLLSDRFSAERPKGSFSTLEIQRTEQGDSAMYLCASSDRGPNTQYFGPGTRLTVL.

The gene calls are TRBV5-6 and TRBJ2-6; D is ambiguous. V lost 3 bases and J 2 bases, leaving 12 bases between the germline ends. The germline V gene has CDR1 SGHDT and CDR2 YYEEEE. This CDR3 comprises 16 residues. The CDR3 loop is CASSSSSLPGANVLTF. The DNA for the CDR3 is TGTGCCAGCAGCTCGAGCTCTCTCCCTGGGGCCAACGTCCTGACTTTC.

This CDR3 reads CASSSTGGRTNTEAFF. DNA of the CDR3: TGTGCCAGCTCGTCAACAGGGGGCCGAACCAACACTGAAGCTTTCTTT. This rearrangement joins TRBV18 to TRBJ1-1; 9 positions match TRBD1. V lost 6 bases, J lost 2 bases, and 10 bases stayed unmatched. The germline V gene encodes CDR1 KGHSH and CDR2 LQKENI. The CDR3 has 16 residues.

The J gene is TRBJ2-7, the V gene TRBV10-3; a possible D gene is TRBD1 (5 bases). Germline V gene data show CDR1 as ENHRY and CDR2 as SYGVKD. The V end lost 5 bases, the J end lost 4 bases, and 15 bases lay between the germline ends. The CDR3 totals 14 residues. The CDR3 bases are TGTGCCATCAGTCTACTGGACAACCCTTACGAGCAGTACTTC. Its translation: CAISLLDNPYEQYF.

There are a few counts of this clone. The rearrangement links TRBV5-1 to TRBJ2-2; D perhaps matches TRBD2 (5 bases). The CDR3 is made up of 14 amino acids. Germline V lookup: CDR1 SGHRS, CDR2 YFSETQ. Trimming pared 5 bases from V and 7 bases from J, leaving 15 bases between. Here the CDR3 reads CASRGSGSVGELFF. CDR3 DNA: TGCGCCAGCAGAGGGTCGGGATCGGTCGGGGAGCTGTTTTTT.